This T cell receptor (beta chain) emerged from a study of T-cell memory formation after mild COVID-19 (dated by TCRdb to about 2021). For context, the study as a whole: TCR sequence clusters from the two donors were found to be largely donor specific. Longitudinal TCRalpha and TCRbeta repertoire sequencing tracked T-cell clones expanding and contracting after mild COVID-19 in two donors. The cohort comprised two young, previously healthy adult volunteers, one female and one male.

The CDR3 holds 12 amino acids from the cysteine to the phenylalanine. Only the CDR3 region is kept as DNA, spanning 36 bases read in frame from base 1. CDR1 and CDR2 are drawn from the germline V gene (reference sequence): WNHNN, SYGVQD. V loses 2 bases of germline sequence and J loses 3 bases, and the interval between the two ends is 5 bases. Overall study results and their limits: Clones contracting from day 15 to 85 had balanced CD4/CD8 phenotypes, while a second wave expanding from day 15 to 37 was biased towards CD4+. The study covered only a couple of mild cases, and larger cohorts including severe cases with pre-infection samples were considered necessary. The second-wave clones that peaked on day 37 were not confirmed to be SARS-CoV-2 specific. Some responding clones were detected in pre-infection memory, suggesting pre-existing cross-reactive memory T cells joined the SARS-CoV-2 response. Contracting CD4+ clones were located mainly in the CM and EM memory subsets, whereas CD8+ clones were found to be enriched in EMRA.

This clonotype was seen only a few times. Its antigen remains unidentified. Within one base of it there is no much larger clone, and no base qualities were kept. Instrument on record: Illumina NovaSeq 6000. Using 5'RACE with constant-segment primers, TCRalpha and TCRbeta cDNA libraries were constructed, with sample barcodes and unique molecular identifiers added in the process. Trizol reagent was used to extract RNA from every sample. Amplification of the libraries took two PCR steps, and the second step added a second sample barcode plus Illumina TruSeq adapters. Sequencing of the libraries was done on an Illumina NovaSeq, producing 2 x 150 bp paired-end reads. Under the source paper's analysis protocol: With migec v1.2.7, reads were demultiplexed and then collapsed into UMI-guided consensus sequences. With mixcr v2.1.11, UMI consensuses were aligned to TRA and TRB V and J templates and assembled into clonotypes. A clonotype was counted as expanded or contracted only if both edgeR and NoisET called the change significant, with noise models trained on biological replicates. For edgeR calls, the cutoffs were a false discovery rate-adjusted p below 0.01 and a log2 fold-change threshold of 1. As an exploratory analysis of dynamics, max-normalized trajectories of the 1000 most abundant clonotypes were examined with PCA combined with hierarchical clustering. Separately sequenced CD4+ and CD8+ repertoires were used to assign the CD4 or CD8 phenotype of responding clones. TCRdb cleaned the public reads at Q25 with fastp, built clones with MiXCR and kept in-frame beta chains. Entries that share a CDR3 protein sequence are merged under the most common genes and DNA. The V and J calls reflect TCRdb's pipeline rather than the authors' work. The sample table contains around 260,000 distinct CDR3 sequences; only one count was recorded for around 15% of them. The top ten clonotypes cover over 20% of the sample.

PBMCs were isolated by Ficoll-Paque density gradient centrifugation. The rearranged chain carries TRBV10-1 and TRBJ2-7; no D segment can be confidently identified. The sample taken for sequencing was PBMCs or a T cell subset sorted from them (not recorded which). The source is a man aged 18 to 30 who had mild COVID-19 (a few samples of this study predate the infection). The sample titles of this study are shuffled in the database, so cell type and time point are left out; the donor was told from shared clones. The CDR3 amino acid sequence is: CASSEVGYEQYF. In nucleotide form, the sequence is TGCGCCAGCAGTGAGGTCGGCTACGAGCAGTACTTC.